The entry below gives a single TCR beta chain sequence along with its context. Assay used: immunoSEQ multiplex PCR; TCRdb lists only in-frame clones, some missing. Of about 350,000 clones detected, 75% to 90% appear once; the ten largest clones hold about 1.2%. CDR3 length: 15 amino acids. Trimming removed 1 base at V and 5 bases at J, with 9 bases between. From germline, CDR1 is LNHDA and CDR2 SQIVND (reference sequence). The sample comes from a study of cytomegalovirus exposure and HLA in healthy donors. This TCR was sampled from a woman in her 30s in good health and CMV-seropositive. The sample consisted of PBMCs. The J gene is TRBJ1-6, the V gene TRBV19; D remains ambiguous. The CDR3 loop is CASSIVVNNNSPLHF. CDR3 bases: TGTGCCAGTAGTATAGTCGTCAATAATAATTCACCCCTCCACTTT.